The 3 T cell receptor beta chains in this list originate from one sample, sequenced in a study of T cells in Graves' hyperthyroidism and ophthalmopathy. It was RNA transcripts that yielded the amplified TCR beta CDR3 regions. In the first-round RT-PCR of the TCR CDR3, the HTBI primer set was used. Each CDR3 protein is one row after TCRdb ran MiXCR on the multiplex PCR reads. The data show about 640,000 distinct CDR3 sequences, about 14% seen once. The sample comprised blood. These receptors originate from a woman aged 45-59 years with Graves' ophthalmopathy.

This sequence joins TRBV7-3 and TRBJ2-1; 16 bases map to TRBD2. The germline V gene encodes CDR1 SGHTA and CDR2 FQGTGA. With 3 bases clipped from V and 8 bases from J, the junction kept 7 bases outside the gene matches. This CDR3 has 17 residues. This CDR3 is CASSLGLAGGALDEQFF. The CDR3 DNA reads TGTGCCAGCAGCTTGGGACTAGCGGGAGGGGCTTTGGATGAGCAGTTCTTC.

This clonotype was counted many times. V gene TRBV20-1 combines with J gene TRBJ2-2, with D uncertain. The germline V gene encodes CDR1 DFQATT and CDR2 SNEGSKA (reference sequence). Trimming removed 1 base at V and 1 base at J, with 7 bases between. The CDR3 spans 14 residues. The DNA of the CDR3 is TGCAGTGCTAGAGTTCTAGGGAACACCGGGGAGCTGTTTTTT. It specifies CSARVLGNTGELFF.

Remarks on this clonotype: An end of the junction differs from the germline gene, which may be a read error. The J gene is TRBJ1-2, the V gene TRBV6-5, with D unclear. Germline CDR1 is MNHEY and CDR2 is SVGAGI. This CDR3 spans 18 amino acids. Written as DNA, the CDR3 is TGTGCCAGCAGTTACTCGAAAGATTCCAGTCCTGCTAACTATAGCTACACCTTC. Protein sequence: CASSYSKDSSPANYSYTF.